The 18 T cell receptor beta chains given below trace back to one sample, sequenced in a study of response to subunit inactivated influenza vaccine. TCRdb recomputed calls from the RT-PCR reads with MiXCR, one row per CDR3 protein. This sample carries under 850,000 distinct CDR3 sequences, under 20% of them seen once, and the ten largest clones take approximately 11%. The specimen was PBMCs from blood, collected more than 4 days after vaccination. These receptors were taken from a man aged 50 or older who received an inactivated influenza vaccine.

This clonotype was counted many times. The rearrangement uses TRBV2 and TRBJ2-7, with D possibly TRBD2 on 5 matching bases. With 7 bases removed from V and 0 bases from J, the gap between germline ends came to 7 bases. The CDR3 contains 12 residues. Per the germline V gene, CDR1 is SNHLY and CDR2 is FYNNEI. CDR3 in amino acids: CASKADSYEQYF. As DNA, the CDR3 is TGTGCCAGCAAAGCGGACTCCTACGAGCAGTACTTC. Supplemented by reference TRBV2 and TRBJ2-7, the full variable domain reads EPEVTQTPSHQVTQMGQEVILRCVPISNHLYFYWYRQILGQKVEFLVSFYNNEISEKSEIFDDQFSVERPDGSNFTLKIRSTKLEDSAMYFCASKADSYEQYFGPGTRLTVT.

This clonotype showed up just a few times. The J gene is TRBJ2-7, the V gene TRBV7-9, with 7 bases that match TRBD1. V shed 3 bases, J shed 3 bases, and the junction held 2 bases outside the gene matches. Germline CDR1 is SEHNR and CDR2 is FQNEAQ (reference sequence). The CDR3 covers 13 residues. CDR3 nucleotide sequence: TGTGCCAGCAGCTTTGGACAGGTCTACGAGCAGTACTTC. The encoded protein is CASSFGQVYEQYF.

V usage is TRBV5-6 and J usage is TRBJ2-7, with TRBD1 matching over 7 bases. Trimming removed 3 bases from V and 8 bases from J; junction bases left unmatched: 11. The CDR3 totals 14 residues. Germline CDR1 and CDR2: SGHDT and YYEEEE. CDR3 nucleotide sequence: TGTGCCAGCAGCTCGGTGAGTCAGGGGGTCAAGCAGTACTTC. This sequence encodes CASSSVSQGVKQYF.

The J gene is TRBJ1-1, the V gene TRBV6-5, with TRBD1 identical over 7 bases. Germline CDR1 and CDR2: MNHEY and SVGAGI. The V segment lost 0 bases and the J segment 8 bases; nucleotides outside the gene matches: 6. The CDR3 is 14 residues long. The CDR3 DNA follows: TGTGCCAGCAGTTACTCGGTTACAGGGGCGGAAGCTTTCTTT. Amino acid sequence: CASSYSVTGAEAFF.

The V call is TRBV28, the J call TRBJ2-1; 8 positions match TRBD1. CDR1 and CDR2 from the germline V gene are MDHEN and SYDVKM. The CDR3 is 15 residues long. V trimming: 8 bases; J trimming: 0 bases; junction bases outside the gene matches: 6. CDR3 residues: CASLRTGSSYNEQFF. Here the CDR3 DNA reads TGTGCCAGCCTAAGGACAGGGAGCTCCTACAATGAGCAGTTCTTC.

This rearrangement joins TRBV18 to TRBJ2-5; TRBD1 agrees at 9 bases. The V segment lost 3 bases and the J segment 4 bases; nucleotides outside the gene matches: 6. Germline lookup yields CDR1 KGHSH and CDR2 LQKENI. This CDR3 is 15 amino acids long. This chain's CDR3 is CASSPLPGQGETQYF. CDR3 coding DNA: TGTGCCAGCTCACCCCTACCGGGACAGGGAGAGACCCAGTACTTC. The whole variable domain, remainder taken from reference TRBV18 and TRBJ2-5, is NAGVMQNPRHLVRRRGQEARLRCSPMKGHSHVYWYRQLPEEGLKFMVYLQKENIIDESGMPKERFSAEFPKEGPSILRIQQVVRGDSAAYFCASSPLPGQGETQYFGPGTRLLVL.

The DNA of the CDR3 is TGTGCCAGCAGCTCCCAATCTCTAAATGAGCAGTTCTTC. Amino acids: CASSSQSLNEQFF. This chain uses TRBV11-2 with TRBJ2-1; D is unclear. V was trimmed by 4 bases and J by 7 bases, leaving 11 bases between them. Germline CDR1 is SGHAT and CDR2 is FQNNGV. The CDR3 contains 13 residues.

The V and J genes are TRBV28 and TRBJ2-3; D is perhaps TRBD1 (6 bases). CDR1 is MDHEN and CDR2 is SYDVKM in the germline V gene. The CDR3 runs to 16 residues. Trimming left V 5 bases short and J 0 bases short, with 15 bases between. Written as DNA, the CDR3 is TGTGCCAGCAGTGTCCCGGACAGTCAGAGCACAGATACGCAGTATTTT. Residues: CASSVPDSQSTDTQYF.

This clonotype occurred a few times. The chain recombines TRBV25-1 with TRBJ2-3; D not certain. Germline-derived CDR1 and CDR2 are MGHDK and SYGVNS. V lost 6 bases and J lost 2, with 15 bases in between. This CDR3 contains 15 residues. The CDR3 region is CASRSTGRYTDTQYF. DNA for the CDR3: TGTGCCAGCAGATCTACCGGGCGGTACACAGATACGCAGTATTTT.

This clonotype has only a few counts. CDR3 sequence: CASSETGDQFF. The CDR3 DNA sequence: TGTGCCAGCAGTGAAACAGGGGACCAGTTCTTC. The chain joins TRBV12-3 or TRBV12-4 to TRBJ2-1; 7 bases match TRBD1. J gave up 13 bases and V 5 bases, and 5 bases lay outside the gene matches. The CDR3 extends over 11 amino acids.

With regard to this clonotype: This is likely a read error, given that the CDR3 carries no conserved phenylalanine or tryptophan at its end. The CDR3 nucleotides read TGCGCCAGCACCGGGACAGGGAGCACCGGGGAGCTGTTTCTT. Translated, it gives CASTGTGSTGELFL. The chain employs TRBV5-1 and TRBJ2-2; TRBD1 agrees at 9 bases. Germline CDR1 SGHRS, CDR2 YFSETQ. V trimming: 6 bases; J trimming: 4 bases; junction bases outside the gene matches: 4. The CDR3 consists of 14 residues.

The rearrangement joins TRBV7-8 to TRBJ2-5, with TRBD2 identical over 9 bases. V trimming: 7 bases; J trimming: 2 bases; junction bases outside the gene matches: 2. The CDR3 spans 13 residues. The germline CDR1 and CDR2 sequences are SGHVS and FQNEAQ. CDR3 in DNA: TGTGCCAGCACTAGCGGGGCTCAAGAGACCCAGTACTTC. It specifies CASTSGAQETQYF.

The chain recombines TRBV4-2 with TRBJ1-1; TRBD1 agrees at 7 bases. The V segment lost 4 bases and the J segment 2 bases; nucleotides outside the gene matches: 13. The length of the CDR3 is 17 residues. The germline V gene encodes CDR1 LGHNA and CDR2 YNFKEQ. CDR3 residues: CASSPYSLRTGNTEAFF. The CDR3 coding sequence is TGTGCCAGCAGCCCCTACAGCCTCCGGACAGGAAACACTGAAGCTTTCTTT.

This clonotype has a handful of counts. V usage is TRBV25-1 and J usage is TRBJ2-7, with 10 positions matching TRBD2. From germline, CDR1 is MGHDK and CDR2 SYGVNS. The CDR3 extends over 13 amino acids. J lost 4 bases, V lost 8 bases, and 5 bases had no gene match. The CDR3 reads CASLASGSYEQYF. In DNA form, the CDR3 reads TGTGCCAGCCTGGCTAGCGGGAGTTACGAGCAGTACTTC.

In this sample, this clonotype turned up many times. This chain links TRBV12-3 or TRBV12-4 with TRBJ2-2, with 8 bases aligning to TRBD1. With V trimmed by 5 bases and J by 10 bases, 9 bases remained unmatched. The CDR3 runs 14 residues. The CDR3 region has the DNA TGTGCCAGCAGTCTCTCAGGGGGCTCAAAGGAGCTGTTTTTT. Translated: CASSLSGGSKELFF.

There are a few counts of this clonotype. The V gene is TRBV7-2, the J gene TRBJ2-7, with TRBD2 as a possible D gene (6 bases). CDR1 is SGHTA, CDR2 FQGNSA, per germline. Trimming pared 2 bases from V and 9 bases from J, leaving 26 bases between. The CDR3 has 17 amino acids. The CDR3 protein is CASSLLSRGLPKVGQYF. CDR3 DNA sequence: TGTGCCAGCAGCTTATTGTCGCGGGGCCTCCCAAAGGTGGGGCAGTACTTC.

The chain employs TRBV11-2 and TRBJ2-3; D may be TRBD2 (7 bases). Deletions cut 1 base from V and 2 bases from J, with 19 bases between. This CDR3 has 18 residues. Germline lookup yields CDR1 SGHAT and CDR2 FQNNGV. The CDR3 sequence is CASSLGGVGGLFTDTQYF. CDR3 nucleotides: TGTGCCAGCAGCTTAGGGGGCGTGGGGGGGCTGTTCACAGATACGCAGTATTTT.

The chain couples TRBV18 to TRBJ1-1; 10 bases line up with TRBD1. The CDR3 sequence is 17 residues long. J was trimmed by 4 bases and V by 0 bases; bases with no gene match: 8. CDR1 is KGHSH and CDR2 is LQKENI in the germline V gene. The CDR3, as DNA: TGTGCCAGCTCACCACCGGGGACAGGGGTCAGCGGCACTGAAGCTTTCTTT. This sequence encodes CASSPPGTGVSGTEAFF.